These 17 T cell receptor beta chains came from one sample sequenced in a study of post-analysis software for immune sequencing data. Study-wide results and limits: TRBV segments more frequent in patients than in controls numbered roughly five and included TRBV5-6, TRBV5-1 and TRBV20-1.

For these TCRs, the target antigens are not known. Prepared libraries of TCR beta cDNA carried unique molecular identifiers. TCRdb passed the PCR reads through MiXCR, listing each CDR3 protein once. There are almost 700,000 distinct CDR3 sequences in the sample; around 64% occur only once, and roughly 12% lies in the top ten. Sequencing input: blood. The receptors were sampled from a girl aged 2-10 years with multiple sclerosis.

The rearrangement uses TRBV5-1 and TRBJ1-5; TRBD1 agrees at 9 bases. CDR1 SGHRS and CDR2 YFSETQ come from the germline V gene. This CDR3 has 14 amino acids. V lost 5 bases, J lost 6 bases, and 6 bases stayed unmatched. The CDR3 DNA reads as TGCGCCAGCAGGGGACAGGGAGTTGGTCAGCCCCAGCATTTT. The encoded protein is CASRGQGVGQPQHF.

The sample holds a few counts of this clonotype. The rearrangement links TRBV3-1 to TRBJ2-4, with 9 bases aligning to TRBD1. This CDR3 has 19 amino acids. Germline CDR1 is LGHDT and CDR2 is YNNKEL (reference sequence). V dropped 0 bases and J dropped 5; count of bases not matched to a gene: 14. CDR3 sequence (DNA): TGTGCCAGCAGCCAAGATCTTTACAGGGGGCGAACAGTCGAAAACATTCAGTACTTC. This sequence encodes CASSQDLYRGRTVENIQYF.

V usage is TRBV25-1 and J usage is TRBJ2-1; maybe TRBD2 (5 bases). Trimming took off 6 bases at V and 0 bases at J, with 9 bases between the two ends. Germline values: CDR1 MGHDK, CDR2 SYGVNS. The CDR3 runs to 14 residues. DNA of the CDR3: TGTGCCAGCAGCGCCGCGGGCTCCTACAATGAGCAGTTCTTC. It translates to CASSAAGSYNEQFF.

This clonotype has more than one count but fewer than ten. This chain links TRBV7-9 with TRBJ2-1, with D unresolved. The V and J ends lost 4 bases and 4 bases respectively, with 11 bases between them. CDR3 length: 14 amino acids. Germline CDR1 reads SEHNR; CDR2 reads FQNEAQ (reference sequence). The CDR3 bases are TGTGCCAGCAGCTATCGGCTACCATACAATGAGCAGTTCTTC. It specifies CASSYRLPYNEQFF. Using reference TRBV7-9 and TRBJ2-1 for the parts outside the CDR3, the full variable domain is DTGVSQNPRHKITKRGQNVTFRCDPISEHNRLYWYRQTLGQGPEFLTYFQNEAQLEKSRLLSDRFSAERPKGSFSTLEIQRTEQGDSAMYLCASSYRLPYNEQFFGPGTRLTVL.

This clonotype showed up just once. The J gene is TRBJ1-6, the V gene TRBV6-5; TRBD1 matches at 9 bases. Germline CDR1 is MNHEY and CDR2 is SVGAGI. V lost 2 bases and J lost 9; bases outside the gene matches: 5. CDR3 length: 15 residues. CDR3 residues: CASSYAGTGTSPLHF. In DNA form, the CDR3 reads TGTGCCAGCAGTTACGCGGGGACAGGGACTTCACCCCTCCACTTT.

This CDR3 is CASSPDGHSYGYTF. DNA of the CDR3: TGTGCCAGCAGCCCGGACGGACACTCCTATGGCTACACCTTC. The V and J genes are TRBV12-3 or TRBV12-4 and TRBJ1-2, with D possibly being TRBD1 (5 bases). CDR3 length: 14 residues. V was pared by 6 bases and J by 4 bases, with 15 bases between.

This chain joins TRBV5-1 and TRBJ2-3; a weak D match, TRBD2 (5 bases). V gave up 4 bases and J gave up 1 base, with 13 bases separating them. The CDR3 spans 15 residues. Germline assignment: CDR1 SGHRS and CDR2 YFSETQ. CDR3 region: CASSQDLAGTDTQYF. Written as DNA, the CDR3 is TGCGCCAGCAGCCAGGACCTAGCAGGCACAGATACGCAGTATTTT.

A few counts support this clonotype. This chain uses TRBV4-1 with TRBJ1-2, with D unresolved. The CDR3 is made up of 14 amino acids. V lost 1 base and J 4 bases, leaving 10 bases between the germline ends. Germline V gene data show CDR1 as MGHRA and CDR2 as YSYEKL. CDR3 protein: CASSQVLTSYGYTF. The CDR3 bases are TGCGCCAGCAGCCAAGTCCTCACCAGCTATGGCTACACCTTC.

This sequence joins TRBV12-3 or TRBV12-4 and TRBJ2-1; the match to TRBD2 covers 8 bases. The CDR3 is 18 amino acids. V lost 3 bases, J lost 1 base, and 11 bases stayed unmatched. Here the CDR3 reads CASSFNGGAYESYNEQFF. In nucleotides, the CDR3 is TGTGCCAGCAGTTTCAACGGGGGGGCCTATGAGTCCTACAATGAGCAGTTCTTC.

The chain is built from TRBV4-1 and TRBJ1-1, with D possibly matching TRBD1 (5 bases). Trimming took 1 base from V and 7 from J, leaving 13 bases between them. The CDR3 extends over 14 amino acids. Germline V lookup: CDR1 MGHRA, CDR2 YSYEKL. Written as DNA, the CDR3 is TGCGCCAGCAGCCAAGCAGGGACGGGGGGTGAAGCTTTCTTT. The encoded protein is CASSQAGTGGEAFF.

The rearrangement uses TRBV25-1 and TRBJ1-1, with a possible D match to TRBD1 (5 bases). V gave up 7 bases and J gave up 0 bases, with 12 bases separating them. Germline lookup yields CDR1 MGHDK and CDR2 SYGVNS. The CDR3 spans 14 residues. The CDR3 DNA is TGTGCCAGCAAGGACATCTCCCTGAACACTGAAGCTTTCTTT. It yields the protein CASKDISLNTEAFF.

CDR3 nucleotide sequence: TGCGCCAGCAGCCCGGTGATGGCTAGCACAGATACGCAGTATTTT. Its translation is CASSPVMASTDTQYF. The chain couples TRBV5-1 to TRBJ2-3; D remains unclear. The CDR3 is made up of 15 amino acids. CDR1 and CDR2 from the germline V gene are SGHRS and YFSETQ. Trimming pared 4 bases from V and 0 bases from J, leaving 12 bases between.

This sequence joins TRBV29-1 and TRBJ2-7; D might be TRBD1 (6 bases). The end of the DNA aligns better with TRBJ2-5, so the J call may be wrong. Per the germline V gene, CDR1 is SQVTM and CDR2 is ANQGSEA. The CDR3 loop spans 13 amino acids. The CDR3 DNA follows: TGCAGCGTTGTTAAAGGGGGTTTGGAGACCCAGTACTTC. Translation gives CSVVKGGLETQYF.

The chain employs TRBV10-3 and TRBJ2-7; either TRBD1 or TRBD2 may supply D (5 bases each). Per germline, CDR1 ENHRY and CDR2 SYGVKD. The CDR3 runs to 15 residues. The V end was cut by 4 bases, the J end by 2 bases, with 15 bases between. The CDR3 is CAISGSGRWPYEQYF. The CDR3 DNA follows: TGTGCCATCAGTGGATCGGGACGCTGGCCCTACGAGCAGTACTTC.

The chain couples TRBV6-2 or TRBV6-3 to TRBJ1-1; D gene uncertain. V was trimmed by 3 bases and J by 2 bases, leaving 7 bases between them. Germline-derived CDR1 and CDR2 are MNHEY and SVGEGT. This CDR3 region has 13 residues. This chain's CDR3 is CASSYRPNTEAFF. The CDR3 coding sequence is TGTGCCAGCAGTTATCGGCCTAACACTGAAGCTTTCTTT.

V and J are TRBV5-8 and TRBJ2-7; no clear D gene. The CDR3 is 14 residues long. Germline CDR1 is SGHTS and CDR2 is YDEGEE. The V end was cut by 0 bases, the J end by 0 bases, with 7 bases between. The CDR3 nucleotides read TGTGCCAGCAGCTTGGCGTGGGTCTCCTACGAGCAGTACTTC. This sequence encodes CASSLAWVSYEQYF.

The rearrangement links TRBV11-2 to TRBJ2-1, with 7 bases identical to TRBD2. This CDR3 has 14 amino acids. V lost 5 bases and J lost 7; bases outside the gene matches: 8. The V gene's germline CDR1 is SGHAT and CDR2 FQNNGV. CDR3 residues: CASSAGTSENEQFF. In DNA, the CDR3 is TGTGCCAGCAGCGCGGGAACTAGCGAAAATGAGCAGTTCTTC.